One sample yielded the 29 T cell receptor beta chains listed below, sequenced in a study of blood T cell repertoires in COVID-19. Produced via immunoSEQ multiplex PCR; TCRdb's table is partial and in-frame only. The table records tens of thousands of clones, 75% to 95% of them present only once. Sequenced: peripheral blood. Receptors originate from an elderly woman with acute or convalescent COVID-19.

The chain has TRBV4-3 and TRBJ1-4; no clear D gene. The CDR3 is made up of 15 amino acids. CDR1 and CDR2 from the germline V gene are LGHNA and YSLEER. Trimming cost V 0 bases and J 4 bases, with 9 bases left between them. CDR3 bases: TGCGCCAGCAGCCAAGATTCCCGGAGTAATGAAAAACTGTTTTTT. Amino acids: CASSQDSRSNEKLFF.

The chain couples TRBV11-3 to TRBJ2-7; 11 bases agree with TRBD1. The CDR3 covers 13 residues. V trimming: 4 bases; J trimming: 6 bases; junction bases outside the gene matches: 2. Germline values: CDR1 SGHNT, CDR2 YENEEA. CDR3 sequence: CASSWTGGGEQYF. The CDR3 coding sequence is TGTGCCAGCAGCTGGACAGGGGGCGGCGAGCAGTACTTC.

The chain couples TRBV9 to TRBJ1-4; TRBD1 is a possible D gene (5 bases). The CDR3 length is 15 residues. CDR1 SGDLS and CDR2 YYNGEE come from the germline V gene. Trimming took 3 bases from V and 3 from J, leaving 12 bases between them. Here the CDR3 reads CASSGPQDANEKLFF. DNA for the CDR3: TGTGCCAGCAGCGGCCCACAGGACGCTAATGAAAAACTGTTTTTT.

V and J are TRBV5-5 and TRBJ1-4, with a possible D match to TRBD1 (6 bases). Germline CDR1 SGHKS, CDR2 YYEKEE (reference sequence). V shed 0 bases and J shed 4 bases, with 10 bases lying between them. This CDR3 is 15 amino acids long. CDR3 region: CASSLDGQSNEKLFF. The CDR3 DNA reads as TGTGCCAGCAGCTTGGATGGACAGAGTAATGAAAAACTGTTTTTT.

The J gene is TRBJ2-7, the V gene TRBV5-4; 12 positions match TRBD2. The V and J ends lost 3 bases and 1 base, in that order; junction bases with no gene match: 5. CDR3 size: 16 residues. CDR1 SGHNT and CDR2 YYREEE come from the germline V gene (reference sequence). The CDR3 DNA reads as TGTGCCAGCAGCTCGCGGACTAGCGGGGTATCCTACGAGCAGTACTTC. Translation: CASSSRTSGVSYEQYF.

The chain combines TRBV7-2 with TRBJ2-1, with D uncertain. Germline CDR1 reads SGHTA; CDR2 reads FQGNSA. This CDR3 spans 11 amino acids. V dropped 6 bases and J dropped 8 bases, with 8 bases sitting between them. The CDR3 DNA follows: TGTGCCAGCAGTTTGGAGTATGAGCAGTTCTTC. Its translation: CASSLEYEQFF.

The J gene is TRBJ2-2, the V gene TRBV11-2, with TRBD1 identical over 10 bases. J lost 5 bases, V lost 3 bases, and 0 bases had no gene match. CDR1 and CDR2 from the germline V gene are SGHAT and FQNNGV. This CDR3 has 14 amino acids. The CDR3 region has the DNA TGTGCCAGCAGCTTGGACAGGGGGACCGGGGAGCTGTTTTTT. It translates to CASSLDRGTGELFF.

Here the CDR3 reads CASSLAGRRNNSPLHF. CDR3 in DNA: TGCGCCAGCAGCTTGGCCGGTAGGAGAAATAATTCACCCCTCCACTTT. The chain has TRBV5-1 and TRBJ1-6; D call uncertain. Germline CDR1 reads SGHRS; CDR2 reads YFSETQ. This CDR3 is 16 amino acids long. V lost 0 bases to trimming and J lost 5 bases, with 12 bases between them.

This chain connects TRBV4-3 to TRBJ2-1; 10 positions agree with TRBD1. This CDR3 has 16 residues. Germline V gives CDR1 LGHNA, CDR2 YSLEER. The V gene end was trimmed by 1 base and the J gene end by 7 bases; junction bases not matched to a gene: 7. CDR3 region: CASSQGVGQGGNEQFF. CDR3 bases: TGCGCCAGCAGCCAAGGGGTAGGACAGGGGGGGAATGAGCAGTTCTTC.

The V and J genes are TRBV4-1 and TRBJ1-5, with 8 bases matching TRBD1. The J segment lost 2 bases and the V segment lost 0 bases, leaving 6 bases of the junction unmatched. The CDR3 extends over 17 amino acids. CDR1 and CDR2 from the germline V gene are MGHRA and YSYEKL. The CDR3 sequence is CASSQEGGQGGNQPQHF. CDR3 sequence (DNA): TGCGCCAGCAGCCAAGAAGGAGGACAGGGCGGCAATCAGCCCCAGCATTTT.

J is TRBJ2-1 and V is TRBV7-8, with a possible D match to TRBD2 (6 bases). Trimming took off 5 bases at V and 5 bases at J, with 10 bases between the two ends. CDR3 length equals 13 residues. Per the germline V gene, CDR1 is SGHVS and CDR2 is FQNEAQ. In nucleotides, the CDR3 is TGTGCCAGCAGCCCGGGGAGGAACAATGAGCAGTTCTTC. Translation gives CASSPGRNNEQFF.

V is TRBV7-2 and J is TRBJ2-7, with 9 bases aligning to TRBD1. Germline trimming cut 8 bases from V and 3 bases from J; bases unmatched to any gene: 11. The CDR3 has 15 residues. From germline, CDR1 is SGHTA and CDR2 FQGNSA. CDR3 residues: CASGSTRDRVYEQYF. The CDR3 DNA reads TGTGCCAGCGGATCTACTCGGGACAGGGTCTACGAGCAGTACTTC.

The chain employs TRBV15 and TRBJ2-2; no definite D call. The CDR3 spans 12 residues. In germline, CDR1 is LNHNV, CDR2 YYDKDF (reference sequence). Trimming left V 4 bases short and J 4 bases short, with 4 bases between. Here the CDR3 reads CATSTLTGELFF. DNA for the CDR3: TGTGCCACCAGCACCCTCACCGGGGAGCTGTTTTTT.

CDR3 nucleotide sequence: TGCGCCAGCAGCTTGGCAGCAGGGGACTATGGCTACACCTTC. Residues: CASSLAAGDYGYTF. This chain connects TRBV5-1 to TRBJ1-2; weak D call: TRBD1 (6 bases). Trimming took off 0 bases at V and 3 bases at J, with 9 bases between the two ends. The V gene's germline CDR1 is SGHRS and CDR2 YFSETQ. CDR3 length: 14 amino acids.

The chain joins TRBV28 to TRBJ1-2; the match to TRBD1 covers 7 bases. CDR1 MDHEN and CDR2 SYDVKM come from the germline V gene. The V gene end was trimmed by 7 bases and the J gene end by 2 bases; junction bases not matched to a gene: 7. CDR3 size: 14 residues. This CDR3 reads CASIGWDRNYGYTF. The CDR3 nucleotides read TGTGCCAGCATTGGCTGGGACAGAAACTATGGCTACACCTTC.

J is TRBJ1-4 and V is TRBV5-1, with D possibly matching TRBD1 (6 bases). Trimming cost V 4 bases and J 3 bases, with 10 bases left between them. This CDR3 comprises 14 residues. Germline CDR1 reads SGHRS; CDR2 reads YFSETQ. As DNA, the CDR3 is TGCGCCAGCAGCAATGGACAGTCTAATGAAAAACTGTTTTTT. Its translation is CASSNGQSNEKLFF.

The rearrangement links TRBV9 to TRBJ2-3, with D perhaps matching TRBD2 (6 bases). From germline, CDR1 is SGDLS and CDR2 YYNGEE. This CDR3 contains 13 residues. Trimming removed 2 bases from V and 4 bases from J, with 8 bases in between. As DNA, the CDR3 is TGTGCCAGCAGCGTTCCGGGGGCAGATACGCAGTATTTT. The encoded protein is CASSVPGADTQYF.

The gene calls are TRBV3-1 (or the pseudogene TRBV3-2) and TRBJ1-6; D remains ambiguous. Per germline, CDR1 LGHDT and CDR2 YNNKEL (reference sequence). The V end was cut by 5 bases, the J end by 0 bases, with 8 bases between. The CDR3 has 15 residues. Here the CDR3 DNA reads TGTGCCAGCAGCGCGTCCCGCTCCTATAATTCACCCCTCCACTTT. Its translation is CASSASRSYNSPLHF.

The rearrangement uses TRBV27 and TRBJ1-1, with D unclear. Germline CDR1 is MNHEY and CDR2 is SMNVEV (reference sequence). The CDR3 totals 15 residues. Trimming stripped 0 bases from V and 1 base from J, with 9 bases between. The CDR3 sequence is CASSLSRAGNTEAFF. As DNA, the CDR3 is TGTGCCAGCAGTTTATCGCGGGCGGGGAACACTGAAGCTTTCTTT.

This sequence joins TRBV7-9 and TRBJ2-2; maybe TRBD2 (6 bases). The CDR3 runs 15 residues. The V and J ends lost 5 bases and 7 bases respectively, with 17 bases between them. From germline, CDR1 is SEHNR and CDR2 FQNEAQ (reference sequence). In DNA form, the CDR3 reads TGTGCCAGCAGCCCTAGCCGGAGGGCCAACGGGGAGCTGTTTTTT. Translation gives CASSPSRRANGELFF.

This clone showed up just once. The V gene is TRBV7-2, the J gene TRBJ1-2; 7 bases fit TRBD1. The CDR3 totals 13 residues. V was clipped by 5 bases and J by 3 bases; unmatched bases: 3. Germline assignment: CDR1 SGHTA and CDR2 FQGNSA. CDR3 region: CASSPGQDYGYTF. In nucleotides, the CDR3 is TGTGCCAGCAGCCCAGGACAGGACTATGGCTACACCTTC.

This clone was recorded a few times. The chain has TRBV5-1 and TRBJ2-7; 11 nucleotides line up with TRBD2. V was pared by 0 bases and J by 5 bases, with 7 bases of the junction left unmatched. Germline CDR1 is SGHRS and CDR2 is YFSETQ. The CDR3 consists of 16 residues. The CDR3 nucleotides read TGCGCCAGCAGCTTGGGTTCTCTAGCGGGGGGCCACGAGCAGTACTTC. Translated: CASSLGSLAGGHEQYF.

V gene TRBV19 combines with J gene TRBJ1-2, with TRBD1 matching over 7 bases. V dropped 6 bases and J dropped 4; count of bases not matched to a gene: 14. Germline V gene sequence: CDR1 LNHDA, CDR2 SQIVND (reference sequence). This CDR3 spans 16 amino acids. DNA for the CDR3: TGTGCCAGTAGCAGGGGCGAGGGGGCGTTGGGCTATGGCTACACCTTC. Its translation is CASSRGEGALGYGYTF. Complete variable domain (other parts from reference TRBV19 and TRBJ1-2): DGGITQSPKYLFRKEGQNVTLSCEQNLNHDAMYWYRQDPGQGLRLIYYSQIVNDFQKGDIAEGYSVSREKKESFPLTVTSAQKNPTAFYLCASSRGEGALGYGYTFGSGTRLTVV.

V gene TRBV12-3 or TRBV12-4 combines with J gene TRBJ1-4; the D is unclear. The V gene lost 7 bases and the J gene lost 7 bases, with 10 bases spanning the gap. This CDR3 has 12 amino acids. Written as DNA, the CDR3 is TGTGCCAGCAACATCAGAGGTGAAAAACTGTTTTTT. It translates to CASNIRGEKLFF.

Written as DNA, the CDR3 is TGTGCCAGCAGCCAAGCCGACAGTTGGCTAGGAGCTTTCTTT. Translating gives CASSQADSWLGAFF. This chain connects TRBV4-2 to TRBJ1-1, with a weak D call TRBD1 (5 bases). CDR3 length equals 14 residues. V lost 1 base and J 10 bases, leaving 16 bases between the germline ends. Germline-derived CDR1 and CDR2 are LGHNA and YNFKEQ.

The V gene is TRBV9, the J gene TRBJ1-5; 7 positions agree with TRBD1. The germline CDR1 and CDR2 sequences are SGDLS and YYNGEE. V was clipped by 3 bases and J by 3 bases; unmatched bases: 3. This CDR3 spans 14 amino acids. CDR3 region: CASSGGQANQPQHF. In DNA form, the CDR3 reads TGTGCCAGCAGCGGAGGACAGGCCAATCAGCCCCAGCATTTT.

The gene calls are TRBV19 and TRBJ1-6, with 10 positions matching TRBD1. Germline loops: CDR1 LNHDA, CDR2 SQIVND (reference sequence). The CDR3 runs 14 residues. Trimming took 6 bases from V and 6 from J; bases not matched to a gene: 2. Here the CDR3 reads CASRWDRGNSPLHF. The CDR3 DNA is TGTGCCAGTAGGTGGGACAGGGGTAATTCACCCCTCCACTTT. The full variable domain, rest sourced from reference TRBV19 and TRBJ1-6, is DGGITQSPKYLFRKEGQNVTLSCEQNLNHDAMYWYRQDPGQGLRLIYYSQIVNDFQKGDIAEGYSVSREKKESFPLTVTSAQKNPTAFYLCASRWDRGNSPLHFGNGTRLTVT.

The chain links TRBV27 to TRBJ2-7; 11 nucleotides line up with TRBD2. CDR1 is MNHEY, CDR2 SMNVEV, per germline (reference sequence). CDR3 length: 17 residues. The V and J ends lost 5 bases and 1 base, in that order; junction bases with no gene match: 10. The CDR3, as DNA: TGTGCCAGCAGTATGGCCGGGACTAGCGGAACTTCCTACGAGCAGTACTTC. It is translated as CASSMAGTSGTSYEQYF.

The V call is TRBV4-2, the J call TRBJ1-4, with unresolved D. CDR3 length: 14 amino acids. The V gene lost 0 bases and the J gene lost 11 bases, with 13 bases spanning the gap. Germline CDR1 LGHNA, CDR2 YNFKEQ. The CDR3 coding sequence is TGTGCCAGCAGCCAAGAGGTCGCGGAGAGGAAACTGTTTTTT. It translates to CASSQEVAERKLFF.